Following are 20 T cell receptor beta chains from one sample sequenced in a study of blood T cell repertoires in COVID-19. Assay: immunoSEQ multiplex PCR; the TCRdb copy retains only in-frame clones and omits some. The sample shows around 150,000 clones, approximately 83% of them seen only once. Material: peripheral blood. All receptors come from a woman of 80 years or more with active or convalescent COVID-19.

This chain links TRBV19 with TRBJ1-4, with 8 bases that match TRBD1. V lost 6 bases, J lost 0 bases, and 3 bases stayed unmatched. CDR1 and CDR2 from the germline V gene are LNHDA and SQIVND (reference sequence). The CDR3 loop spans 15 amino acids. CDR3 in DNA: TGTGCCAGTAGGACAGGGGACGCAACTAATGAAAAACTGTTTTTT. Protein: CASRTGDATNEKLFF.

V gene TRBV10-3 combines with J gene TRBJ2-1; 8 nucleotides line up with TRBD2. The germline V gene encodes CDR1 ENHRY and CDR2 SYGVKD. The length of the CDR3 is 15 residues. With V trimmed by 5 bases and J by 8 bases, 11 bases remained unmatched. The CDR3 nucleotides are TGTGCCATCAGTCCCGACTCGAGCGGGGGTGATGAGCAGTTCTTC. Translating it yields CAISPDSSGGDEQFF.

CDR3 coding DNA: TGTGCCAGCAGCCCGTCGGGGGGAAACACTGAAGCTTTCTTT. Amino acids: CASSPSGGNTEAFF. The V and J genes are TRBV7-2 and TRBJ1-1, with a weak D call TRBD1 (5 bases). The CDR3 extends over 14 amino acids. Germline loops: CDR1 SGHTA, CDR2 FQGNSA. V lost 5 bases and J lost 2, with 12 bases in between.

The rearrangement joins TRBV11-3 to TRBJ1-3; D may be TRBD1 (6 bases). The CDR3 has 13 amino acids. Trimming pared 8 bases from V and 0 bases from J, leaving 8 bases between. Germline-derived CDR1 and CDR2 are SGHNT and YENEEA. This chain's CDR3 is CASGTNSGNTIYF. The DNA for the CDR3 is TGTGCCAGCGGGACAAACTCTGGAAACACCATATATTTT.

This clone has only a few counts. V and J are TRBV6-2 or TRBV6-3 and TRBJ2-3; 7 bases align to TRBD1. Losses at the gene ends were 6 bases for V and 0 bases for J; bases not matched to a gene: 6. CDR3 length: 15 residues. The V gene's germline CDR1 is MNHEY and CDR2 SVGEGT. The CDR3 reads CASSRNRGSTDTQYF. For the CDR3, the DNA is TGTGCCAGCAGCCGCAACAGGGGAAGCACAGATACGCAGTATTTT.

Points on this clone: At one boundary the junction diverges from the germline segment, which might be a read error. The rearrangement links TRBV7-7 to TRBJ2-3, with a possible D match to TRBD2 (6 bases). The CDR3 extends over 15 amino acids. Germline V gene lookup returns CDR1 SSHAT and CDR2 FNYEAQ (reference sequence). The CDR3 DNA sequence: TGTGCTAGCAGCTTAAACGGGGGATTCACAGATACGCAGTATTTT. As protein: CASSLNGGFTDTQYF. The whole variable domain, remainder taken from reference TRBV7-7 and TRBJ2-3, is GAGVSQSPRYKVTKRGQDVTLRCDPISSHATLYWYQQALGQGPEFLTYFNYEAQPDKSGLPSDRFSAERPEGSISTLTIQRTEQRDSAMYRCASSLNGGFTDTQYFGPGTRLTVL.

This sequence joins TRBV7-2 and TRBJ2-1, with a weak D call TRBD2 (7 bases). The CDR3 consists of 15 residues. Trimming pared 1 base from V and 4 bases from J, leaving 11 bases between. Germline loops: CDR1 SGHTA, CDR2 FQGNSA. CDR3 sequence (DNA): TGTGCCAGCAGCTTAGGGAGCGGGACATACAATGAGCAGTTCTTC. It codes for CASSLGSGTYNEQFF.

J is TRBJ1-1 and V is TRBV9, with TRBD1 matching over 8 bases. J lost 1 base, V lost 0 bases, and 17 bases had no gene match. CDR3 length equals 20 residues. In germline, CDR1 is SGDLS, CDR2 YYNGEE. DNA for the CDR3: TGTGCCAGCAGCGTAGGGTCGCTCGGGGGGCTAGGGACAGGGAACACTGAAGCTTTCTTT. Its protein is CASSVGSLGGLGTGNTEAFF.

The genes are TRBV18 and TRBJ2-7; D is unresolved. The germline V gene encodes CDR1 KGHSH and CDR2 LQKENI. Trimming took 3 bases from V and 2 from J, leaving 17 bases between them. The CDR3 covers 16 residues. This chain's CDR3 is CASSPLSTLGTYEQYF. CDR3 sequence (DNA): TGTGCCAGCTCACCCCTGTCGACACTCGGTACCTACGAGCAGTACTTC.

This sequence joins TRBV3-1 (or the pseudogene TRBV3-2) and TRBJ1-6; D possibly corresponds to TRBD1 (5 bases). V shed 3 bases and J shed 10 bases, with 7 bases lying between them. The CDR3 runs 12 residues. The germline gives CDR1 LGHDT, CDR2 YNNKEL (reference sequence). The CDR3 sequence: CASSHRESPLHF. The CDR3 bases are TGTGCCAGCAGCCACAGGGAATCACCCCTCCACTTT.

The V call is TRBV10-1, the J call TRBJ2-1, with 11 bases identical to TRBD1. The V gene's germline CDR1 is WNHNN and CDR2 SYGVQD (reference sequence). CDR3 length: 14 residues. The trim removed 8 bases at V and 5 bases at J, leaving 5 bases unmatched. This chain's CDR3 is CASRGGQGDNEQFF. CDR3 coding DNA: TGCGCCAGCCGAGGGGGACAGGGGGACAATGAGCAGTTCTTC.

This clone was detected many times. The sample carries other DNA sequences with the same CDR3. The CDR3 DNA reads TGTGCCAGCAGCGGGACAGGGATCTATGGCTACACCTTC. Protein sequence: CASSGTGIYGYTF. The V gene is TRBV11-2, the J gene TRBJ1-2; TRBD1 matches at 9 bases. The CDR3 is 13 residues long. V was clipped by 5 bases and J by 4 bases; unmatched bases: 2. Per germline, CDR1 SGHAT and CDR2 FQNNGV. Full variable domain (missing parts from reference TRBV11-2 and TRBJ1-2): EAGVAQSPRYKIIEKRQSVAFWCNPISGHATLYWYQQILGQGPKLLIQFQNNGVVDDSQLPKDRFSAERLKGVDSTLKIQPAKLEDSAVYLCASSGTGIYGYTFGSGTRLTVV.

J is TRBJ1-1 and V is TRBV6-5; D is unresolved. Germline-derived CDR1 and CDR2 are MNHEY and SVGAGI. This CDR3 is 13 amino acids long. The germline V and J ends were trimmed by 4 bases and 5 bases, with 11 bases remaining between them. As DNA, the CDR3 is TGTGCCAGCAGTTTTGAGGGAATAACTGAAGCTTTCTTT. Translated: CASSFEGITEAFF.

This rearrangement joins TRBV9 to TRBJ1-1; D is ambiguous. V shed 0 bases and J shed 0 bases, with 6 bases lying between them. The germline V gene encodes CDR1 SGDLS and CDR2 YYNGEE. The CDR3 is 14 amino acids. CDR3: CASSVAQMNTEAFF. DNA for the CDR3: TGTGCCAGCAGCGTAGCACAGATGAACACTGAAGCTTTCTTT.

This rearrangement joins TRBV4-1 to TRBJ1-4; D call uncertain. CDR1 and CDR2 (germline): MGHRA, YSYEKL. V shed 3 bases and J shed 7 bases, with 6 bases lying between them. The CDR3 runs 12 residues. CDR3 bases: TGCGCCAGCAGCCAGAGCGGTGAAAAACTGTTTTTT. Translation gives CASSQSGEKLFF.

The chain uses TRBV27 and TRBJ1-1; D may be TRBD1 (5 bases). The CDR3 is 14 amino acids. V was clipped by 6 bases and J by 5 bases, with 16 bases between them. Germline-derived CDR1 and CDR2 are MNHEY and SMNVEV (reference sequence). The CDR3 bases are TGTGCCAGCAGAGTGGGGGGGGAGGGGACTGAAGCTTTCTTT. Its translation: CASRVGGEGTEAFF.

This clone was observed a few times. The gene calls are TRBV2 and TRBJ2-2; D is ambiguous. Germline V gene lookup returns CDR1 SNHLY and CDR2 FYNNEI. Trimming removed 3 bases at V and 6 bases at J, with 5 bases between. The CDR3 extends over 12 amino acids. The CDR3 DNA follows: TGTGCCAGCAGTGACTCCCCCGGGGAGCTGTTTTTT. This gives the protein CASSDSPGELFF.

The gene calls are TRBV7-9 and TRBJ1-1; TRBD1 agrees at 12 bases. The CDR3 sequence is 18 residues long. Germline values: CDR1 SEHNR, CDR2 FQNEAQ (reference sequence). V trimming: 2 bases; J trimming: 4 bases; junction bases outside the gene matches: 11. Here the CDR3 reads CASSLLPGQGARGTEAFF. The CDR3 DNA reads as TGTGCCAGCAGCTTACTTCCGGGACAGGGGGCGCGAGGCACTGAAGCTTTCTTT.

This chain joins TRBV10-3 and TRBJ1-1; 7 bases match TRBD1. Germline CDR1 and CDR2: ENHRY and SYGVKD. V lost 5 bases to trimming and J lost 11 bases; unmatched junction nucleotides: 14. The CDR3 runs 14 residues. The CDR3 is CAISPRTGLVDAFF. For the CDR3, the DNA is TGTGCCATCAGTCCGAGGACAGGCCTTGTAGACGCTTTCTTT.

The CDR3: CASSLGPGQPQHF. In DNA, the CDR3 is TGTGCCAGCAGCCTGGGCCCCGGTCAGCCCCAGCATTTT. This chain joins TRBV3-1 (or the pseudogene TRBV3-2) and TRBJ1-5; D uncertain. This CDR3 is 13 amino acids long. V was clipped by 4 bases and J by 6 bases, with 10 bases between them. Germline-derived CDR1 and CDR2 are LGHDT and YNNKEL (reference sequence).